A single sample is the source of the 3 T cell receptor beta chains below, sequenced in a study of beta chain features in type 1 diabetes. The study's findings and limits: Among patients with Type 1 diabetes, TCRB CDR3s were moderately but significantly shorter in every one of the four CD4+ subsets.

Reverse transcribing all isolated RNA meant expressed TCRB transcripts were sequenced. The table came from immunoSEQ multiplex PCR; TCRdb's copy has only in-frame clones and leaves some out. The sample shows some 240,000 clones, 16% of them seen only once. Antigens of these TCRs are unknown. Sequencing used naive CD4+ T cells from blood. These receptors came from a man younger than 45 with type 1 diabetes.

The table lists this clone with a few counts. The rearrangement uses TRBV2 and TRBJ2-5; 7 nucleotides align to TRBD1. Losses at the gene ends were 4 bases for V and 4 bases for J; bases not matched to a gene: 0. The CDR3 loop spans 12 amino acids. CDR1 and CDR2 from the germline V gene are SNHLY and FYNNEI. The CDR3 nucleotides are TGTGCCAGCAGTGCAGGGGGAGAGACCCAGTACTTC. It translates to CASSAGGETQYF.

This chain links TRBV29-1 with TRBJ2-3, with 13 bases fitting TRBD2. V shed 8 bases, J shed 8 bases, and the junction held 10 bases outside the gene matches. CDR1 SQVTM and CDR2 ANQGSEA come from the germline V gene. The CDR3 length is 14 residues. CDR3 sequence (DNA): TGCAGCCTTCAAGGGACTAGCGGGGAGTTTACGCAGTATTTT. This gives the protein CSLQGTSGEFTQYF.

This clone was recorded a few times. The rearrangement uses TRBV14 and TRBJ2-4; D might be TRBD1 (6 bases). Between the trimmed V and J ends, which lost 8 bases and 6 bases, there was a span of 14 bases. Germline assignment: CDR1 SGHDN and CDR2 FVKESK. This CDR3 contains 13 residues. The CDR3 coding sequence is TGTGCCAGCGGGGACACAGGTATAAACATTCAGTACTTC. As protein: CASGDTGINIQYF.